This T cell receptor (beta chain) came from a study of OX40 agonist ivuxolimab in advanced cancers. Overall study context: Patients' therapy was ivuxolimab, an antibody that acts as an agonist of OX40 (CD134). From about 23 to 85 years was the age range, with a mean of around 54 years, and approximately 80% were male.

Study observations and caveats: Antigen specificity remained undetermined for the expanded peripheral T cells. Individuals who were partial responders at 0.1-3.0 mg/kg had clonal expansion that ranked among the lowest.

Details on this clone: Its matching antigen is unknown.

Assay: immunoSEQ multiplex PCR; the TCRdb copy retains only in-frame clones and omits some. Of some 74,000 clones in the sample, 91% were seen once. The clonotype comes from an adult with an advanced solid tumor such as melanoma, head and neck, liver or kidney cancer. Sequencing used CD4+ or CD8+ T cells sorted from blood, obtained in a trial of the OX40 agonist ivuxolimab.

The CDR3 coding sequence is TGTGCCAGCAGCCCAGGGGCGGGTGGCTACACCTTC. Protein sequence: CASSPGAGGYTF. The gene calls are TRBV6-5 and TRBJ1-2; a weak D match, TRBD1 (6 bases). V lost 6 bases, J lost 7 bases, and 12 bases lay in between. The germline gives CDR1 MNHEY, CDR2 SVGAGI. CDR3 length: 12 amino acids.